Included here is one T cell receptor (beta chain) sequence, with context. The sample originates from a study of blood T cell repertoires in COVID-19. Turning to the study itself: T cells, B-cell-depleted T cells, or PBMCs provided the cDNA or gDNA that served as material.

V lost 5 bases, J lost 4 bases, and 18 bases stayed unmatched. The CDR3 runs to 18 residues. Germline CDR1 SGHTA, CDR2 FQGNSA. Study processing details: Amplified reference gene primers provided the basis for estimating nucleated cell counts. Some clones are missing from TCRdb's copy, which holds only in-frame ones; the method was immunoSEQ multiplex PCR. That table furnishes V, J and clone size, whereas the DNA furnished D and trimming. Here the sample spans roughly 200,000 clones, roughly 88% being singletons. The sequencing input was peripheral blood. The chain couples TRBV7-2 to TRBJ1-1; 8 bases agree with TRBD1. The sequence derives from a man in his fifties or sixties with COVID-19, enrolled during active disease. The CDR3 reads CASSAHRGGALTSTEAFF. The CDR3 nucleotides read TGTGCCAGCAGCGCGCACAGGGGGGGGGCCTTGACTTCCACTGAAGCTTTCTTT.